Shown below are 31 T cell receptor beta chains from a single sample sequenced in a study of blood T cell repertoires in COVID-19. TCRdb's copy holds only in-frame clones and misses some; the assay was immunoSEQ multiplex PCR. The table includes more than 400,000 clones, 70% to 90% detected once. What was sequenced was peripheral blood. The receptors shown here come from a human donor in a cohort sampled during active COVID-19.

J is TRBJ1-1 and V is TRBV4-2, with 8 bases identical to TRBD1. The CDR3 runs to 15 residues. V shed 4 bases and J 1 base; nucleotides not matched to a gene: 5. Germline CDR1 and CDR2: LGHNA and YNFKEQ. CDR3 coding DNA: TGTGCCAGCAGCCGGCCCGACAGGGGGAACACTGAAGCTTTCTTT. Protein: CASSRPDRGNTEAFF.

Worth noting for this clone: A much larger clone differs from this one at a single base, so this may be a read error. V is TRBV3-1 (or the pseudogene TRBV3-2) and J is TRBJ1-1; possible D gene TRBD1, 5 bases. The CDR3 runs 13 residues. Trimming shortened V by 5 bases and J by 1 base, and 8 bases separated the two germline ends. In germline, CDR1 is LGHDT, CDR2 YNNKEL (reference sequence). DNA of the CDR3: TGTGCCAGCAGCGTCGACAGGAACACTGAAGCTTTCTTT. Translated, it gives CASSVDRNTEAFF.

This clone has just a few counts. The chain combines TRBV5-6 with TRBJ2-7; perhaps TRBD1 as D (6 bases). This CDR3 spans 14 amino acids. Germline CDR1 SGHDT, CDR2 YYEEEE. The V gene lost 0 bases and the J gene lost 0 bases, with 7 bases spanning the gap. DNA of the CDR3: TGTGCCAGCAGCTTGGACAGGGACTCCTACGAGCAGTACTTC. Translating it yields CASSLDRDSYEQYF.

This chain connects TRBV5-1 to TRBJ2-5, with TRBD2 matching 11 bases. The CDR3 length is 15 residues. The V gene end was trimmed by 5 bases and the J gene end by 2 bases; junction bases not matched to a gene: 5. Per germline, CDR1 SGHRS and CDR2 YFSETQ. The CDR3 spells CASRTLAGGQETQYF. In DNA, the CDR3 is TGCGCCAGCAGAACCTTAGCGGGAGGGCAAGAGACCCAGTACTTC. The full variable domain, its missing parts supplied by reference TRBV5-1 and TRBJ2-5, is KAGVTQTPRYLIKTRGQQVTLSCSPISGHRSVSWYQQTPGQGLQFLFEYFSETQRNKGNFPGRFSGRQFSNSRSEMNVSTLELGDSALYLCASRTLAGGQETQYFGPGTRLLVL.

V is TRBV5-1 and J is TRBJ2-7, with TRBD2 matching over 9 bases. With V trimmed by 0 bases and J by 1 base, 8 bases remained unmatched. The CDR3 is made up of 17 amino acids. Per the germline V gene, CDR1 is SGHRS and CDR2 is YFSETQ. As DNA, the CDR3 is TGCGCCAGCAGCTTGGTTCTTAGCGGGAGAGGATCCTACGAGCAGTACTTC. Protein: CASSLVLSGRGSYEQYF. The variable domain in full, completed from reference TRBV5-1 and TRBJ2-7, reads KAGVTQTPRYLIKTRGQQVTLSCSPISGHRSVSWYQQTPGQGLQFLFEYFSETQRNKGNFPGRFSGRQFSNSRSEMNVSTLELGDSALYLCASSLVLSGRGSYEQYFGPGTRLTVT.

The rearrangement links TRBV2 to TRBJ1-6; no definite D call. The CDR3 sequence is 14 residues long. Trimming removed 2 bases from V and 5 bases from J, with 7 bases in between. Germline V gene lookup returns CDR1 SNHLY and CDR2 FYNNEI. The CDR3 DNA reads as TGTGCCAGCAGTGAAACTTCTAATAATTCACCCCTCCACTTT. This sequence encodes CASSETSNNSPLHF.

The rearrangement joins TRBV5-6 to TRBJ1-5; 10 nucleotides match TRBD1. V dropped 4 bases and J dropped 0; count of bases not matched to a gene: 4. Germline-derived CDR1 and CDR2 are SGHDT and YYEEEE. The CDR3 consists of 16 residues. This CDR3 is CASSPDRGDSNQPQHF. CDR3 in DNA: TGTGCCAGCAGCCCGGACAGGGGGGATAGCAATCAGCCCCAGCATTTT.

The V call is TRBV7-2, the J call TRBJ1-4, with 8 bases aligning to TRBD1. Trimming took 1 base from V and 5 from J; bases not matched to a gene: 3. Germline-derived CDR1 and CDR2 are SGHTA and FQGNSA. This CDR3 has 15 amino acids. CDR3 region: CASSLGGTGNEKLFF. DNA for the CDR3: TGTGCCAGCAGCTTAGGAGGGACAGGCAATGAAAAACTGTTTTTT.

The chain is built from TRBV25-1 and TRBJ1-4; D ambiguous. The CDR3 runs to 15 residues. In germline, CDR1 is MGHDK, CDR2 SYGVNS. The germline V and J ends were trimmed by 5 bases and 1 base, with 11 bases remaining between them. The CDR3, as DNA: TGTGCCAGCAGTAAAACCGCGGGAACTAATGAAAAACTGTTTTTT. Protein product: CASSKTAGTNEKLFF.

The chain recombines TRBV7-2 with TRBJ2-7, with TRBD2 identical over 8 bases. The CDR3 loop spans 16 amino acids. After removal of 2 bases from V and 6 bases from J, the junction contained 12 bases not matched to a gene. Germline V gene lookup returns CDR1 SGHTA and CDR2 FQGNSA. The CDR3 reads CASSLHPTGGPVEQYF. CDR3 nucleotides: TGTGCCAGCAGCTTACATCCTACGGGAGGGCCAGTCGAGCAGTACTTC.

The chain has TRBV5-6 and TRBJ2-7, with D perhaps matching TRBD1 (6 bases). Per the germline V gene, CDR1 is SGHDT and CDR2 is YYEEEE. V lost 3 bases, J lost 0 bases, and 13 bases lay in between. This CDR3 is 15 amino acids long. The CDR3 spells CASSSPDRSSYEQYF. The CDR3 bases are TGTGCCAGCAGCTCCCCCGACAGGAGCTCCTACGAGCAGTACTTC.

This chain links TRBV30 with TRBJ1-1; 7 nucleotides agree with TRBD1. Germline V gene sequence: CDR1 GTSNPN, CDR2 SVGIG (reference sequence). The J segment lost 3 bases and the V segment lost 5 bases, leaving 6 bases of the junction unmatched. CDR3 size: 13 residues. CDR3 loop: CAWLQDRDTEAFF. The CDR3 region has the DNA TGTGCCTGGCTCCAAGACAGGGACACTGAAGCTTTCTTT.

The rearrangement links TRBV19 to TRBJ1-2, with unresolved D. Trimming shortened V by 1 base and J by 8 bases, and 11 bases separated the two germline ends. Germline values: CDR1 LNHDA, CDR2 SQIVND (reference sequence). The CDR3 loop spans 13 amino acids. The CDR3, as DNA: TGTGCCAGTAGTATAGGAGGGTTTGTGGGCTACACCTTC. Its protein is CASSIGGFVGYTF.

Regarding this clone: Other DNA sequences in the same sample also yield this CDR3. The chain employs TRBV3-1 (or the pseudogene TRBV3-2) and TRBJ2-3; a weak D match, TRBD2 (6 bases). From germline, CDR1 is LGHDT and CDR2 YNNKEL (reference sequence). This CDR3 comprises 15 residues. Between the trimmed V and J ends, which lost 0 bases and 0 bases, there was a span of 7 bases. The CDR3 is CASSQDGGSTDTQYF. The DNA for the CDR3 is TGTGCCAGCAGCCAAGATGGGGGGAGCACAGATACGCAGTATTTT.

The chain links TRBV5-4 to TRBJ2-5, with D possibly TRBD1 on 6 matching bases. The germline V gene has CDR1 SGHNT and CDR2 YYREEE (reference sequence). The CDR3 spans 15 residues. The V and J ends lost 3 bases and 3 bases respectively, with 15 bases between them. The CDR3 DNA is TGTGCCAGCAGCTACCGGGACAAGCCCAAAGAGACCCAGTACTTC. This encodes CASSYRDKPKETQYF.

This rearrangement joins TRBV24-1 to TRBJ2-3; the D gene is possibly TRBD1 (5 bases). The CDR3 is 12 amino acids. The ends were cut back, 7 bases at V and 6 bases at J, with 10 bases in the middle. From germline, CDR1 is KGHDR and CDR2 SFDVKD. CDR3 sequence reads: CATSRTYDTQYF. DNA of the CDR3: TGTGCCACCAGCAGGACATATGATACGCAGTATTTT.

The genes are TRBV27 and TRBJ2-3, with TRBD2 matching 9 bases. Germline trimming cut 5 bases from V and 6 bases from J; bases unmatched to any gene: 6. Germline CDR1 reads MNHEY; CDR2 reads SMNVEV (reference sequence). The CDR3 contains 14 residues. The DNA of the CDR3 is TGTGCCAGCAGTATGACTAGCGGTGCGGATACGCAGTATTTT. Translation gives CASSMTSGADTQYF.

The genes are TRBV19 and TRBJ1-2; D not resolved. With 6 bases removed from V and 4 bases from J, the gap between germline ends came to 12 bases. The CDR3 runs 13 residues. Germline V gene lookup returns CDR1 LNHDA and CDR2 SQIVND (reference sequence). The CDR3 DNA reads TGTGCCAGTAGCACCGGGGAGACCTATGGCTACACCTTC. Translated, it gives CASSTGETYGYTF.

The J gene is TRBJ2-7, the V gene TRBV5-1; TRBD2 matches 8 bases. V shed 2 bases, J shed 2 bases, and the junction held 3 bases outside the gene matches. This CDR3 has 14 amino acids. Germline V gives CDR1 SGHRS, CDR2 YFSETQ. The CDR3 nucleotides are TGCGCCAGCAGCTTTAGCGGGGCGGCCTACGAGCAGTACTTC. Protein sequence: CASSFSGAAYEQYF.

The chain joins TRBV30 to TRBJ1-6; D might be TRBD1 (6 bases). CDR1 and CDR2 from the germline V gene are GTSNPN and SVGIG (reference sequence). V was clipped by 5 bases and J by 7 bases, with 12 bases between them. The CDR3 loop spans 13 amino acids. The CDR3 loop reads CAWSAGANSPLHF. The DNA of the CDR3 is TGTGCCTGGTCGGCGGGGGCCAATTCACCCCTCCACTTT. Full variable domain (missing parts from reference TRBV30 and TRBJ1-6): SQTIHQWPATLVQPVGSPLSLECTVEGTSNPNLYWYRQAAGRGLQLLFYSVGIGQISSEVPQNLSASRPQDRQFILSSKKLLLSDSGFYLCAWSAGANSPLHFGNGTRLTVT.

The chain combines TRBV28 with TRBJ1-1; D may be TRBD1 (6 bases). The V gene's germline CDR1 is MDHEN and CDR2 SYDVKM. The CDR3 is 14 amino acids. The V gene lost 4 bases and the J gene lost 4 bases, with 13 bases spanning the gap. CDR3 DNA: TGTGCCAGCAGTTCGGTTTCAGGGGTCACTGAAGCTTTCTTT. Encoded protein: CASSSVSGVTEAFF.

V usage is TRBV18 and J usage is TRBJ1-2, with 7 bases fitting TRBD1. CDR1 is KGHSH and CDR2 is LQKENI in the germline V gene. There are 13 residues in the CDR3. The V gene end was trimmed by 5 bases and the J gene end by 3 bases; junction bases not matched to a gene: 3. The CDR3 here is CASSSGTDYGYTF. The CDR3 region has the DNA TGTGCCAGCTCATCCGGGACAGACTATGGCTACACCTTC.

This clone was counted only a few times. The CDR3 region is CASSLAAASSYEQYF. Here the CDR3 DNA reads TGTGCCAGCAGCTTAGCAGCGGCGAGCTCCTACGAGCAGTACTTC. The chain joins TRBV11-1 to TRBJ2-7; possibly TRBD2 for D (5 bases). V was shortened by 0 bases and J by 0 bases, with 9 bases between the two germline ends. CDR1 and CDR2 from the germline V gene are SGHAT and FQDESV (reference sequence). The CDR3 covers 15 residues.

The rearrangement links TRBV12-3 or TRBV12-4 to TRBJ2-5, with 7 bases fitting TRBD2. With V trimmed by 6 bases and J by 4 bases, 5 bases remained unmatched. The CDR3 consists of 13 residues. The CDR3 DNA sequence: TGTGCCAGCAGGGACGGACTAGGAGAGACCCAGTACTTC. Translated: CASRDGLGETQYF.

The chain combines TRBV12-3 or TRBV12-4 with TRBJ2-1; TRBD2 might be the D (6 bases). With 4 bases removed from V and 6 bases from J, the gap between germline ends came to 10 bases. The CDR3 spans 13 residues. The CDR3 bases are TGTGCCAGCAGTTCTGCGGGATTCAATGAGCAGTTCTTC. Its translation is CASSSAGFNEQFF.

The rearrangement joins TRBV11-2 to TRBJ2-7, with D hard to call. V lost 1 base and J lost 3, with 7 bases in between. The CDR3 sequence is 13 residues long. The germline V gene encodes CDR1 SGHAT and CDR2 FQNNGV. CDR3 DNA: TGTGCCAGCAGCTTAGGTGGCAGCTACGAGCAGTACTTC. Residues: CASSLGGSYEQYF. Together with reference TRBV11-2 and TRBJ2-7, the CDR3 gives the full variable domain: EAGVAQSPRYKIIEKRQSVAFWCNPISGHATLYWYQQILGQGPKLLIQFQNNGVVDDSQLPKDRFSAERLKGVDSTLKIQPAKLEDSAVYLCASSLGGSYEQYFGPGTRLTVT.

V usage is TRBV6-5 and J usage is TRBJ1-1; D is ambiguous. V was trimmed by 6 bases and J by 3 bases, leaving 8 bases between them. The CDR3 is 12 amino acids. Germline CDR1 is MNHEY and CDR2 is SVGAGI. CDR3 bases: TGTGCCAGCAGGAGGGAGGACACTGAAGCTTTCTTT. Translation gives CASRREDTEAFF.

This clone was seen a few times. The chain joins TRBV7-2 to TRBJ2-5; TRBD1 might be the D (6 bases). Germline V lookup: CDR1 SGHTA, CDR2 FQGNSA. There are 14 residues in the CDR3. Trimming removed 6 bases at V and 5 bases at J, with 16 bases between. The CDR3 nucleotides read TGTGCCAGCAGTACAACAGGGAGCCAGGAGACCCAGTACTTC. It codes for CASSTTGSQETQYF.

CDR3 amino acids: CASSLRRQAGRETQYF. CDR3 nucleotide sequence: TGTGCCAGCAGCCTACGTCGGCAAGCGGGACGAGAGACCCAGTACTTC. The rearrangement joins TRBV7-2 to TRBJ2-5, with 7 bases identical to TRBD2. CDR1 and CDR2 (germline): SGHTA, FQGNSA. J was trimmed by 4 bases and V by 5 bases; bases with no gene match: 13. The CDR3 has 16 residues. Filled out from reference TRBV7-2 and TRBJ2-5, the complete variable domain reads GAGVSQSPSNKVTEKGKDVELRCDPISGHTALYWYRQSLGQGLEFLIYFQGNSAPDKSGLPSDRFSAERTGGSVSTLTIQRTQQEDSAVYLCASSLRRQAGRETQYFGPGTRLLVL.

Here the CDR3 DNA reads TGTGCCATCAGTGGACCAAGCGGGAGAGTTAGAAATGAGCAGTTCTTC. This sequence encodes CAISGPSGRVRNEQFF. The V gene is TRBV10-3, the J gene TRBJ2-1; 8 nucleotides line up with TRBD2. The CDR3 runs to 16 residues. J lost 7 bases, V lost 4 bases, and 12 bases had no gene match. The germline CDR1 and CDR2 sequences are ENHRY and SYGVKD.

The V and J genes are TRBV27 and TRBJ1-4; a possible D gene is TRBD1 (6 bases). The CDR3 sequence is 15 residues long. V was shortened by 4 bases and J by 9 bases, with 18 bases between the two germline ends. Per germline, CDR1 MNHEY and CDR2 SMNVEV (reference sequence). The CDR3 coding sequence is TGTGCCAGCAGTTCCGGGACACAGAATGGGAAAAAACTGTTTTTT. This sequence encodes CASSSGTQNGKKLFF. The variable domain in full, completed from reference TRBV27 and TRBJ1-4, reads EAQVTQNPRYLITVTGKKLTVTCSQNMNHEYMSWYRQDPGLGLRQIYYSMNVEVTDKGDVPEGYKVSRKEKRNFPLILESPSPNQTSLYFCASSSGTQNGKKLFFGSGTQLSVL.